This T cell receptor (beta chain) was found in a study of PD-1 blockade in classical Hodgkin lymphoma. This clone has more than one count but fewer than ten. As for time point: cycle 4 day 1 (C4D1), after 6 weeks of nivolumab. In every patient, relapse followed autologous stem cell transplantation, while exposure to brentuximab vedotin differed. This CDR3 comprises 14 residues. V dropped 5 bases and J dropped 4 bases, with 15 bases sitting between them. Per the germline V gene, CDR1 is SGHRS and CDR2 is YFSETQ. Generated by immunoSEQ multiplex PCR, the TCRdb table keeps only in-frame clones and is missing some. The sample lists about 50,000 clones, around 76% occurring once.

The TCR originated in a human donor with classical Hodgkin lymphoma. The genes are TRBV5-1 and TRBJ1-1; weak D call: TRBD1 (6 bases). Here the sequenced sample was peripheral blood mononuclear cells (PBMCs), taken before the fourth cycle of nivolumab. The CDR3 DNA reads as TGCGCCAGCAGGGATACCGGGACAACCACTGAAGCTTTCTTT. This codes for CASRDTGTTTEAFF.